This TCR beta chain was captured by sequencing in a study of memory CD4+ T cells and cytomegalovirus serostatus. Trimming pared 0 bases from V and 8 bases from J, leaving 18 bases between. Germline V gene lookup returns CDR1 SGHRS and CDR2 YFSETQ. This CDR3 is 16 amino acids long. Assay: immunoSEQ multiplex PCR; the TCRdb copy retains only in-frame clones and omits some. The profile shows 40,000 to 60,000 clones, roughly 78% of them singletons. The sort gate was single viable CD3+CD4+CD8-CD45RO+ cells for memory CD4+ T cells. The receptor comes from an adult in good health and CMV-seronegative. The chain uses TRBV5-1 and TRBJ2-1; unclear D gene. What was sequenced was memory CD4+ T cells from blood. The CDR3, as DNA: TGCGCCAGCAGCTTGGAAGGAGTATGGGGTTACGATGAGCAGTTCTTC. The encoded protein is CASSLEGVWGYDEQFF.